These T cell receptor beta chains were read from a single sample in a study of blood T cells in healthy people across ages. Via MiXCR, TCRdb re-called the 5' RACE reads, giving one row per CDR3 protein. The sample holds under 2,000,000 distinct CDR3 sequences, roughly 49% seen once. Source material: blood. These receptor sequences come from a woman aged 40 to 49 in good health. Each CDR3 is given with its conserved first and last residue.

CDR3 length	V gene	J gene	CDR3 protein
14	TRBV12-5	TRBJ2-7	CASGSEGQRYEQYF
14	TRBV4-2	TRBJ2-4	CASTPGVNKNIQYF
16	TRBV4-3	TRBJ1-2	CASSQDLGTGGYGYIF
15	TRBV6-5	TRBJ1-1	CASKLGAHRNTEAFF
13	TRBV20-1	TRBJ2-7	CSAKASPSYEQYF
14	TRBV7-9	TRBJ2-3	CATSWGASTDTQYF
11	TRBV5-1	TRBJ2-7	CASSSTEIQYF
16	TRBV7-9	TRBJ1-2	CASSLAPGLLNYGYTF
14	TRBV29-1	TRBJ2-7	CSVISGTGAYEQYF
16	TRBV14	TRBJ1-2	CASSQGASGRNYGYTF
18	TRBV3-1	TRBJ2-1	CASSQEDSGKFSYNEQFF
15	TRBV15	TRBJ1-5	CATSRVDRSNQPQHF
13	TRBV5-1	TRBJ1-1	CASSLEQFTEAFF